One and the same sample provided the 26 T cell receptor beta chains below, sequenced in a study of blood T cell repertoires in COVID-19. Sequenced by immunoSEQ multiplex PCR; TCRdb stores in-frame clones only, minus some. The top ten hold around 1.1% of the sample, which has approximately 93,000 clones, about 89% seen once. Material: peripheral blood. Receptors were obtained from a human donor in a cohort sampled during active COVID-19.

The chain carries TRBV27 and TRBJ2-7; D not certain. V lost 1 base and J 3 bases, leaving 16 bases between the germline ends. CDR3 length equals 16 residues. Germline V gene lookup returns CDR1 MNHEY and CDR2 SMNVEV (reference sequence). CDR3 sequence (DNA): TGTGCCAGCAGTTTATTAGGCCCTCCTAGGTTCTACGAGCAGTACTTC. This sequence encodes CASSLLGPPRFYEQYF.

The rearrangement links TRBV12-3 or TRBV12-4 to TRBJ1-5; D is uncertain. The ends were cut back, 6 bases at V and 4 bases at J, with 7 bases in the middle. CDR3 length: 12 residues. CDR3 nucleotides: TGTGCCAGCAGGGCGGGAAATCAGCCCCAGCATTTT. Protein product: CASRAGNQPQHF.

The chain joins TRBV6-5 to TRBJ1-1, with D tentatively TRBD1 (5 bases). The CDR3 contains 11 residues. The germline CDR1 and CDR2 sequences are MNHEY and SVGAGI. Trimming left V 8 bases short and J 5 bases short, with 9 bases between. Here the CDR3 DNA reads TGTGCCAGCTCCAAGGGGACTGAAGCTTTCTTT. Its translation is CASSKGTEAFF.

The gene calls are TRBV20-1 and TRBJ1-5; TRBD1 matches at 8 bases. Germline V gene sequence: CDR1 DFQATT, CDR2 SNEGSKA (reference sequence). This CDR3 has 18 amino acids. Trimming at V came to 3 bases and at J to 2 bases, leaving 15 bases not matched to a gene. CDR3 region: CSASYPGGSEIGNQPQHF. CDR3 sequence (DNA): TGCAGTGCTAGTTACCCAGGGGGCAGTGAGATAGGCAATCAGCCCCAGCATTTT.

The chain couples TRBV28 to TRBJ2-3; 12 bases line up with TRBD2. Germline V lookup: CDR1 MDHEN, CDR2 SYDVKM. The length of the CDR3 is 16 residues. The V segment lost 6 bases and the J segment 2 bases; nucleotides outside the gene matches: 6. CDR3 nucleotides: TGTGCCAGCAGCCCCGGACTAGCGGGGCTCACAGATACGCAGTATTTT. Encoded protein: CASSPGLAGLTDTQYF.

The chain recombines TRBV18 with TRBJ2-7, with a weak D call TRBD2 (5 bases). The CDR3 is 12 residues long. Per the germline V gene, CDR1 is KGHSH and CDR2 is LQKENI. Deletions cut 2 bases from V and 5 bases from J, with 7 bases between. CDR3 amino acids: CASSPWGDEQYF. CDR3 bases: TGTGCCAGCTCACCATGGGGAGACGAGCAGTACTTC.

This clone appeared once. V and J are TRBV5-1 and TRBJ2-1, with D unclear. The V gene lost 4 bases and the J gene lost 3 bases, with 8 bases spanning the gap. Germline values: CDR1 SGHRS, CDR2 YFSETQ. CDR3 length equals 13 residues. CDR3 in amino acids: CASSPSHYNEQFF. CDR3 bases: TGCGCCAGCAGCCCGAGTCACTACAATGAGCAGTTCTTC.

The V call is TRBV29-1, the J call TRBJ1-2; the match to TRBD1 covers 7 bases. There are 12 residues in the CDR3. V was clipped by 8 bases and J by 8 bases; unmatched bases: 11. Germline loops: CDR1 SQVTM, CDR2 ANQGSEA. CDR3 nucleotides: TGCAGCATCCGACAGGGTACTCGAGGCTACACCTTC. It is translated as CSIRQGTRGYTF.

This chain links TRBV10-2 with TRBJ2-7; the D gene is possibly TRBD1 (5 bases). This CDR3 comprises 16 residues. From germline, CDR1 is WSHSY and CDR2 SAAADI. The V gene lost 3 bases and the J gene lost 2 bases, with 17 bases spanning the gap. CDR3 coding DNA: TGCGCCAGCAGTGACCGAAGACAGAAAGTTACCTACGAGCAGTACTTC. Its translation is CASSDRRQKVTYEQYF.

This chain joins TRBV7-2 and TRBJ2-1; 9 bases align to TRBD2. V shed 5 bases, J shed 5 bases, and the junction held 10 bases outside the gene matches. The CDR3 covers 16 residues. The germline V gene has CDR1 SGHTA and CDR2 FQGNSA. This chain's CDR3 is CASSLTISGSHNEQFF. CDR3 coding DNA: TGTGCCAGCAGCCTAACTATTAGCGGGAGTCACAATGAGCAGTTCTTC. The complete variable domain, with remaining parts taken from reference TRBV7-2 and TRBJ2-1, reads GAGVSQSPSNKVTEKGKDVELRCDPISGHTALYWYRQSLGQGLEFLIYFQGNSAPDKSGLPSDRFSAERTGGSVSTLTIQRTQQEDSAVYLCASSLTISGSHNEQFFGPGTRLTVL.

The chain joins TRBV4-2 to TRBJ2-3; D is unresolved. From germline, CDR1 is LGHNA and CDR2 YNFKEQ. The V end was cut by 1 base, the J end by 4 bases, with 6 bases between. This CDR3 comprises 13 residues. The CDR3 sequence is CASSQGSADTQYF. The DNA of the CDR3 is TGTGCCAGCAGCCAAGGGAGCGCAGATACGCAGTATTTT.

This chain connects TRBV7-9 to TRBJ2-2; D gene unclear. Germline CDR1 reads SEHNR; CDR2 reads FQNEAQ (reference sequence). There are 13 residues in the CDR3. V was pared by 5 bases and J by 5 bases, with 9 bases between. This chain's CDR3 is CASSPTTTGELFF. In DNA form, the CDR3 reads TGTGCCAGCAGCCCTACCACTACCGGGGAGCTGTTTTTT.

The chain carries TRBV3-1 (or the pseudogene TRBV3-2) and TRBJ2-1; 8 nucleotides match TRBD1. Germline CDR1 and CDR2: LGHDT and YNNKEL (reference sequence). V gave up 1 base and J gave up 7 bases; unmatched junction bases: 6. The CDR3 length is 15 residues. In DNA, the CDR3 is TGTGCCAGCAGCCAAGGGACAGGGCCGCGGAATGAGCAGTTCTTC. This sequence encodes CASSQGTGPRNEQFF.

J is TRBJ1-2 and V is TRBV15; perhaps TRBD1 as D (6 bases). This CDR3 is built from 17 residues. Germline values: CDR1 LNHNV, CDR2 YYDKDF (reference sequence). Trimming removed 0 bases at V and 1 base at J, with 15 bases between. CDR3 amino acids: CATSRDRGGGHNYGYTF. Here the CDR3 DNA reads TGTGCCACCAGCAGAGATAGGGGGGGAGGCCATAACTATGGCTACACCTTC.

The CDR3 protein is CASSDRPEGLGETQYF. The CDR3 DNA follows: TGCGCCAGCAGTGACAGACCGGAGGGTCTAGGAGAGACCCAGTACTTC. The rearrangement joins TRBV10-2 to TRBJ2-5; possibly TRBD2 for D (6 bases). Trimming removed 3 bases from V and 4 bases from J, with 18 bases in between. The CDR3 spans 16 residues. CDR1 WSHSY and CDR2 SAAADI come from the germline V gene.

The chain combines TRBV30 with TRBJ2-2; D perhaps matches TRBD1 (5 bases). The CDR3 totals 13 residues. The germline V gene has CDR1 GTSNPN and CDR2 SVGIG (reference sequence). V lost 0 bases, J lost 4 bases, and 6 bases lay in between. CDR3: CAWSVQGTGELFF. The CDR3, as DNA: TGTGCCTGGAGTGTTCAGGGCACCGGGGAGCTGTTTTTT.

The chain uses TRBV27 and TRBJ1-2, with D possibly being TRBD1 (5 bases). Germline assignment: CDR1 MNHEY and CDR2 SMNVEV (reference sequence). The CDR3 runs 14 residues. Trimming removed 3 bases from V and 8 bases from J, with 16 bases in between. CDR3 region: CASSFSGLGGGYTF. CDR3 DNA: TGTGCCAGCAGTTTCTCGGGACTCGGAGGGGGCTACACCTTC.

The V gene is TRBV19, the J gene TRBJ2-6; D not resolved. Germline assignment: CDR1 LNHDA and CDR2 SQIVND (reference sequence). The CDR3 runs 15 residues. V lost 7 bases, J lost 1 base, and 11 bases lay in between. CDR3 in amino acids: CASIPGSSGANVLTF. Written as DNA, the CDR3 is TGTGCCAGTATTCCAGGTTCTTCTGGGGCCAACGTCCTGACTTTC.

V usage is TRBV11-2 and J usage is TRBJ2-5; D is possibly TRBD2 (7 bases). Germline V gives CDR1 SGHAT, CDR2 FQNNGV. V dropped 1 base and J dropped 9 bases, with 21 bases sitting between them. This CDR3 contains 16 residues. The CDR3 DNA sequence: TGTGCCAGCAGCTTAGTCTATGGGGGGGCTTCCCCTCCCCAGTACTTC. This gives the protein CASSLVYGGASPPQYF.

This chain uses TRBV7-3 with TRBJ2-7; 10 positions agree with TRBD2. Germline loops: CDR1 SGHTA, CDR2 FQGTGA. The CDR3 extends over 20 amino acids. Germline trimming cut 4 bases from V and 3 bases from J; bases unmatched to any gene: 21. CDR3 region: CASSSLLLAGATHLSYEQYF. CDR3 coding DNA: TGTGCCAGCAGCTCCCTACTCCTAGCGGGAGCTACCCATTTAAGCTACGAGCAGTACTTC. Drawing the rest from reference TRBV7-3 and TRBJ2-7, the complete variable domain is GAGVSQTPSNKVTEKGKYVELRCDPISGHTALYWYRQSLGQGPEFLIYFQGTGAADDSGLPNDRFFAVRPEGSVSTLKIQRTERGDSAVYLCASSSLLLAGATHLSYEQYFGPGTRLTVT.

This rearrangement joins TRBV11-2 to TRBJ1-2; D is perhaps TRBD1 (6 bases). Germline V CDR1 and CDR2: SGHAT, FQNNGV. The CDR3 contains 11 residues. V shed 5 bases and J shed 9 bases, with 10 bases lying between them. For the CDR3, the DNA is TGTGCCAGCAGCACACAGGGTCGCTACACCTTC. Translating it yields CASSTQGRYTF.

This chain connects TRBV9 to TRBJ1-2; tentatively, D is TRBD1 (5 bases). V was pared by 0 bases and J by 5 bases, with 14 bases between. This CDR3 is 15 amino acids long. CDR1 is SGDLS and CDR2 is YYNGEE in the germline V gene. CDR3 sequence: CASSVAATALYGYTF. The CDR3 nucleotides are TGTGCCAGCAGCGTAGCTGCGACAGCTTTGTATGGCTACACCTTC.

The V and J genes are TRBV18 and TRBJ1-4; D not resolved. The germline V gene encodes CDR1 KGHSH and CDR2 LQKENI. The CDR3 sequence is 15 residues long. V lost 3 bases and J lost 5, with 13 bases in between. In DNA form, the CDR3 reads TGTGCCAGCTCACCCCCGAGTCCGGGAAATGAAAAACTGTTTTTT. Translated, it gives CASSPPSPGNEKLFF.

This clone was seen repeatedly, ten times or more. V gene TRBV6-5 combines with J gene TRBJ2-2, with a possible D match to TRBD1 (6 bases). The CDR3 spans 16 residues. V lost 0 bases and J 5 bases, leaving 13 bases between the germline ends. Germline V CDR1 and CDR2: MNHEY, SVGAGI. As DNA, the CDR3 is TGTGCCAGCAGTTACTCCCAGGGGTTCTCGACCGGGGAGCTGTTTTTT. It yields the protein CASSYSQGFSTGELFF.

The CDR3 is CASSLGQESPDNSPLHF. In nucleotides, the CDR3 is TGTGCCAGCAGCCTGGGACAGGAATCACCTGATAATTCACCCCTCCACTTT. The chain is built from TRBV3-1 (or the pseudogene TRBV3-2) and TRBJ1-6; TRBD1 matches at 8 bases. CDR3 length: 17 residues. Germline-derived CDR1 and CDR2 are LGHDT and YNNKEL (reference sequence). V shed 4 bases and J 5 bases; nucleotides not matched to a gene: 10.

J is TRBJ1-1 and V is TRBV7-2; D remains ambiguous. Germline CDR1 reads SGHTA; CDR2 reads FQGNSA. The CDR3 has 14 amino acids. Trimming shortened V by 7 bases and J by 1 base, and 13 bases separated the two germline ends. The chain's CDR3 is CASTHSLWNTEAFF. DNA of the CDR3: TGTGCCAGCACCCACTCCCTCTGGAACACTGAAGCTTTCTTT.